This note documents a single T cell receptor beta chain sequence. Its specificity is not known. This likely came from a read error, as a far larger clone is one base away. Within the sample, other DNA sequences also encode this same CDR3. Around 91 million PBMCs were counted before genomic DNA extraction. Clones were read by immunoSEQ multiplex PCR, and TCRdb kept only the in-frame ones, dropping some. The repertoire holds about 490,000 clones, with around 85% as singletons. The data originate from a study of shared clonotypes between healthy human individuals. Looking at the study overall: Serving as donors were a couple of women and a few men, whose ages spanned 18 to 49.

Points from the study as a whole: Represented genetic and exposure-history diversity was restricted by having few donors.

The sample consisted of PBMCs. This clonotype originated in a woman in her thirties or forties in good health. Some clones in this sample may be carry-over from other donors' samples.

DNA of the CDR3: TGTGCCAGCAGCCCCGCGCAGGGGGATGGTCAGGAGACCCAGTACTTC. It yields the protein CASSPAQGDGQETQYF. This sequence joins TRBV9 and TRBJ2-5; TRBD1 agrees at 7 bases. V was clipped by 4 bases and J by 5 bases; unmatched bases: 14. The CDR3 covers 16 residues. Germline V lookup: CDR1 SGDLS, CDR2 YYNGEE.